This record concerns one TCR beta chain sequence. Its antigen is as yet unknown. In the same sample, other DNA sequences code for this CDR3. The entry originates in a study of PD-L1 blockade in urothelial cancer. Study summary: Samples came from 3 weeks, at the second dose, and 6 weeks into treatment. Broader study findings: Patients who had durable benefit saw their tumor-associated blood clones expand more at 3 weeks.

J gave up 1 base and V 2 bases, and 3 bases lay outside the gene matches. This CDR3 has 17 residues. Germline loops: CDR1 MNHEY, CDR2 SMNVEV (reference sequence). Synthetic templates analogous to TCR were spiked into all PCRs individually. The assay was immunoSEQ multiplex PCR, and TCRdb's table has in-frame clones only and misses some. The sample contains some 38,000 clones, just under 85% of which appear only once. The sample's time point: pretreatment peripheral blood. The chain couples TRBV27 to TRBJ2-1; 12 bases are shared with TRBD2. This receptor was taken from an elderly man with urothelial cancer. Specimen: PBMCs, collected around atezolizumab (anti-PD-L1) treatment. The CDR3 bases are TGTGCCAGCAGTTTAAGGACTAGCGGGATTTCCTACAATGAGCAGTTCTTC. It translates to CASSLRTSGISYNEQFF.